This TCR beta chain came from a study of graft-versus-host responses after intestinal transplantation. Whole-study context: Each of the recipients got a multivisceral, liver-intestinal, or isolated intestinal transplant. Every recipient had anti-thymocyte globulin induction and 2 to 3 years of tacrolimus plus steroids.

Sorting was performed after the reaction on proliferating CFSE-low CD3+CD4+ and CD3+CD8+ responders. The study, taken as a whole, reports: Marrow from the recipient contained GvH clones, some of which had appeared first in ileum or blood.

Looked up from germline, CDR1 is SNHLY and CDR2 is FYNNEI. Trimming took off 7 bases at V and 9 bases at J, with 16 bases between the two ends. The CDR3 is 13 residues long. The table came from immunoSEQ multiplex PCR; TCRdb's copy has only in-frame clones and leaves some out. The data contain approximately 4,300 clones, 20% to 25% of them singletons. This sequence joins TRBV2 and TRBJ2-1, with TRBD2 as a possible D gene (6 bases). The sample consisted of alloreactive CD4+ T cells from a mixed lymphocyte reaction culture, taken before transplantation. Stated subset: CFSE-low proliferating T cells sorted from roughly six-day pre-transplant mixed lymphocyte reaction (GvH or HvG direction). This receptor was identified in a human patient who was an organ donor for intestinal transplantation. Written as DNA, the CDR3 is TGTGCCAGCATACAGGAGCACGGGGGTGAGCAGTTCTTC. Its protein is CASIQEHGGEQFF.